One and the same sample provided the 18 T cell receptor beta chains below, sequenced in a study of shared clonotypes between healthy human individuals. This table comes from immunoSEQ multiplex PCR, and its TCRdb copy is limited to in-frame clones, with some not included. The repertoire holds some 2,400,000 clones, with around 95% as singletons. Source material: naive CD4+ T cells sorted from blood. Regarding subset: CD45RA+ positively selected. The receptors come from a young man in good health.

This chain connects TRBV5-5 to TRBJ1-3; no clear D. The germline V and J ends were trimmed by 3 bases and 0 bases, with 16 bases remaining between them. Germline-derived CDR1 and CDR2 are SGHKS and YYEKEE (reference sequence). The CDR3 length is 17 residues. The CDR3 loop is CASSWRFGQFSGNTIYF. The CDR3 bases are TGTGCCAGCAGCTGGAGGTTCGGCCAGTTCTCTGGAAACACCATATATTTT.

This chain links TRBV19 with TRBJ2-1; 8 bases line up with TRBD1. The ends lost 4 bases at V and 2 bases at J; junction bases unmatched: 7. The CDR3 runs 16 residues. CDR1 is LNHDA, CDR2 SQIVND, per germline (reference sequence). In DNA, the CDR3 is TGTGCCAGTAGTACAGGGGGCCGGGGGACCTACAATGAGCAGTTCTTC. It encodes CASSTGGRGTYNEQFF.

The chain links TRBV4-3 to TRBJ2-7, with a tentative D call TRBD2 (6 bases). V was trimmed by 1 base and J by 5 bases, leaving 15 bases between them. The CDR3 runs to 15 residues. Germline CDR1 reads LGHNA; CDR2 reads YSLEER. The CDR3 DNA is TGCGCCAGCAGCCAAGTTTCGGGGAGGAAGAACGAGCAGTACTTC. Translating it yields CASSQVSGRKNEQYF.

The DNA for the CDR3 is TGTGCCATCAGGGGCATCCAAGAGACCCAGTACTTC. As protein: CAIRGIQETQYF. This rearrangement joins TRBV10-3 to TRBJ2-5; no clear D. The CDR3 runs to 12 residues. Germline V gene data show CDR1 as ENHRY and CDR2 as SYGVKD. V was clipped by 6 bases and J by 1 base, with 6 bases between them.

The chain links TRBV6-6 to TRBJ2-1; 10 bases fit TRBD2. CDR3 length: 16 residues. V was pared by 6 bases and J by 9 bases, with 14 bases of the junction left unmatched. Per the germline V gene, CDR1 is MNHNY and CDR2 is SVGAGI (reference sequence). The CDR3: CASSRPSSLAGVEQFF. The CDR3 bases are TGTGCCAGCAGCCGACCCTCGTCTCTAGCGGGAGTTGAGCAGTTCTTC.

The J gene is TRBJ1-5, the V gene TRBV7-2; weak D call: TRBD1 (5 bases). The germline V gene encodes CDR1 SGHTA and CDR2 FQGNSA. V was pared by 3 bases and J by 2 bases, with 8 bases between. The length of the CDR3 is 14 residues. The CDR3 sequence: CASSLTVGNQPQHF. Here the CDR3 DNA reads TGTGCCAGCAGCTTGACAGTTGGCAATCAGCCCCAGCATTTT.

This chain connects TRBV5-1 to TRBJ2-5; TRBD1 agrees at 9 bases. The V gene end was trimmed by 4 bases and the J gene end by 0 bases; junction bases not matched to a gene: 7. Germline CDR1 SGHRS, CDR2 YFSETQ. The CDR3 contains 16 residues. The CDR3 nucleotides are TGCGCCAGCAGCGCTGGGACAGGGACTCACCAAGAGACCCAGTACTTC. Encoded protein: CASSAGTGTHQETQYF.

The chain joins TRBV19 to TRBJ1-5, with 12 bases that match TRBD1. The V segment lost 0 bases and the J segment 7 bases; nucleotides outside the gene matches: 7. Per the germline V gene, CDR1 is LNHDA and CDR2 is SQIVND (reference sequence). CDR3 length: 17 residues. CDR3 sequence (DNA): TGTGCCAGTAGTATAGATCAAGGGACAGGGGGCGGCCAGCCCCAGCATTTT. Its translation: CASSIDQGTGGGQPQHF.

The V call is TRBV11-2, the J call TRBJ2-5; tentatively, D is TRBD2 (5 bases). CDR1 SGHAT and CDR2 FQNNGV come from the germline V gene. The V end lost 5 bases, the J end lost 5 bases, and 15 bases lay between the germline ends. This CDR3 spans 14 amino acids. The CDR3 DNA is TGTGCCAGCAGCCGGGTGACTACGGCTGAGACCCAGTACTTC. The encoded protein is CASSRVTTAETQYF.

About this clone: Other DNA sequences in this sample translate to the same CDR3. The gene calls are TRBV5-1 and TRBJ1-3; D gene unclear. The germline gives CDR1 SGHRS, CDR2 YFSETQ. The CDR3 sequence is 15 residues long. V shed 0 bases and J shed 0 bases, with 7 bases lying between them. Here the CDR3 DNA reads TGCGCCAGCAGCTTGGACGCGAGCTCTGGAAACACCATATATTTT. Protein product: CASSLDASSGNTIYF.

With regard to this clone: Other DNA sequences of this sample code for an identical CDR3. This chain uses TRBV6-1 with TRBJ2-3, with 12 bases matching TRBD2. V was pared by 6 bases and J by 4 bases, with 2 bases of the junction left unmatched. The CDR3 extends over 14 amino acids. Germline-derived CDR1 and CDR2 are MNHNS and SASEGT. CDR3 loop: CASRLAGGPDTQYF. DNA of the CDR3: TGTGCCAGCAGACTAGCGGGGGGCCCAGATACGCAGTATTTT.

V is TRBV28 and J is TRBJ1-4; D is perhaps TRBD1 (6 bases). This CDR3 spans 15 amino acids. V was shortened by 6 bases and J by 7 bases, with 18 bases between the two germline ends. Germline V gene lookup returns CDR1 MDHEN and CDR2 SYDVKM. CDR3 nucleotide sequence: TGTGCCAGCAGCTCGGTTCAGGGGACCTTTGAAAAACTGTTTTTT. This translates into CASSSVQGTFEKLFF. Full variable domain (missing parts from reference TRBV28 and TRBJ1-4): DVKVTQSSRYLVKRTGEKVFLECVQDMDHENMFWYRQDPGLGLRLIYFSYDVKMKEKGDIPEGYSVSREKKERFSLILESASTNQTSMYLCASSSVQGTFEKLFFGSGTQLSVL.

V usage is TRBV10-3 and J usage is TRBJ1-5; D may be TRBD1 (5 bases). CDR3 length: 14 amino acids. V was cut by 10 bases and J by 6 bases, with 19 bases left in between. The germline CDR1 and CDR2 sequences are ENHRY and SYGVKD. The CDR3 coding sequence is TGTGCCACCCGAGGGGAACAGCCCGGTCAGCCCCAGCATTTT. This encodes CATRGEQPGQPQHF.

The chain uses TRBV25-1 and TRBJ1-1; possibly TRBD1 for D (6 bases). Germline-derived CDR1 and CDR2 are MGHDK and SYGVNS. This CDR3 is built from 16 residues. V shed 1 base and J shed 6 bases, with 18 bases lying between them. CDR3 DNA: TGTGCCAGCAGTGAATCTCGTCCCCAGGGGTTACCTGAAGCTTTCTTT. Translation gives CASSESRPQGLPEAFF.

The CDR3: CASSVGHAGELDEQYF. CDR3 bases: TGTGCCAGCAGCGTAGGTCATGCGGGAGAACTCGACGAGCAGTACTTC. The V and J genes are TRBV9 and TRBJ2-7; TRBD2 aligns across 7 bases. The CDR3 runs 16 residues. V lost 0 bases and J lost 5; bases outside the gene matches: 11. In germline, CDR1 is SGDLS, CDR2 YYNGEE.

The rearrangement joins TRBV5-6 to TRBJ2-3; a weak D match, TRBD2 (6 bases). The CDR3 has 14 residues. The germline CDR1 and CDR2 sequences are SGHDT and YYEEEE. Between the trimmed V and J ends, which lost 1 base and 8 bases, there was a span of 14 bases. CDR3 amino acids: CASSLSSPGVTQYF. DNA of the CDR3: TGTGCCAGCAGCTTGAGTTCACCGGGGGTTACGCAGTATTTT.

V gene TRBV9 combines with J gene TRBJ1-6; possible D gene TRBD1, 6 bases. The CDR3 consists of 17 residues. The V and J ends lost 3 bases and 3 bases respectively, with 16 bases between them. Germline loops: CDR1 SGDLS, CDR2 YYNGEE. The CDR3: CASSGGGTTNYNSPLHF. CDR3 DNA sequence: TGTGCCAGCAGCGGAGGGGGGACAACCAACTATAATTCACCCCTCCACTTT.

V and J are TRBV7-9 and TRBJ1-4; the D gene is possibly TRBD1 (6 bases). The germline gives CDR1 SEHNR, CDR2 FQNEAQ (reference sequence). This CDR3 comprises 15 residues. V lost 3 bases to trimming and J lost 0 bases, with 8 bases between them. The CDR3 DNA follows: TGTGCCAGCAGCTTGAACAGGGCAACTAATGAAAAACTGTTTTTT. It yields the protein CASSLNRATNEKLFF.